These 27 T cell receptor beta chains share one sample of origin, sequenced in a study of T cell repertoires in cytomegalovirus infection. Each CDR3 protein is one row after TCRdb ran MiXCR on the reads. This table holds about 310,000 distinct CDR3 sequences, roughly a tenth found once. The specimen was PBMCs. The receptors here all came from a human donor in good health (CMV status not recorded). Some clones in this sample may be carry-over from other donors' samples.

The table lists this clonotype with many counts. This chain uses TRBV7-2 with TRBJ1-4; the match to TRBD1 covers 8 bases. Trimming removed 4 bases from V and 7 bases from J; junction bases left unmatched: 8. Germline-derived CDR1 and CDR2 are SGHTA and FQGNSA. This CDR3 has 15 residues. DNA of the CDR3: TGTGCCAGCAGCTCTCAGGGGGCCGCCGGTGAAAAACTGTTTTTT. This gives the protein CASSSQGAAGEKLFF.

The sample holds many counts of this clonotype. The chain employs TRBV7-2 and TRBJ2-1; D perhaps matches TRBD1 (6 bases). Germline CDR1 is SGHTA and CDR2 is FQGNSA. This CDR3 is built from 18 residues. Trimming took off 4 bases at V and 3 bases at J, with 22 bases between the two ends. The CDR3 bases are TGTGCCAGCAGCTCCCTATGGGGGTGGGACACCTACTACAATGAGCAGTTCTTC. Amino acids: CASSSLWGWDTYYNEQFF.

The genes are TRBV9 and TRBJ2-2; 12 bases fit TRBD2. CDR3 length: 18 amino acids. CDR1 and CDR2 (germline): SGDLS, YYNGEE. J gave up 5 bases and V 3 bases, and 11 bases lay outside the gene matches. The CDR3 spells CASSDRLAGAPETGELFF. CDR3 nucleotides: TGTGCCAGCAGCGATCGACTAGCGGGGGCCCCGGAGACCGGGGAGCTGTTTTTT.

This sequence joins TRBV29-1 and TRBJ2-3, with TRBD2 matching 9 bases. From germline, CDR1 is SQVTM and CDR2 ANQGSEA. The V gene end was trimmed by 4 bases and the J gene end by 2 bases; junction bases not matched to a gene: 4. The CDR3 has 14 amino acids. CDR3 residues: CSVASGGLTDTQYF. In nucleotides, the CDR3 is TGCAGCGTTGCAAGCGGGGGGCTCACAGATACGCAGTATTTT.

The sample holds many counts of this clonotype. CDR3 loop: CSVEDGGSSGAQYF. CDR3 nucleotide sequence: TGCAGCGTTGAAGATGGGGGGTCGTCTGGGGCCCAGTACTTC. The chain couples TRBV29-1 to TRBJ2-5, with D maybe TRBD2 (6 bases). Trimming took 0 bases from V and 9 from J, leaving 17 bases between them. The CDR3 is made up of 14 amino acids. CDR1 SQVTM and CDR2 ANQGSEA come from the germline V gene.

This clonotype came up many times. This chain links TRBV7-8 with TRBJ1-1; D gene ambiguous. Trimming took off 0 bases at V and 1 base at J, with 12 bases between the two ends. Per germline, CDR1 SGHVS and CDR2 FQNEAQ. The CDR3 loop spans 16 amino acids. The CDR3 protein is CASSLARPGWNTEAFF. The CDR3 DNA reads as TGTGCCAGCAGCTTAGCGCGGCCGGGGTGGAACACTGAAGCTTTCTTT. The entire variable domain, with the rest obtained from reference TRBV7-8 and TRBJ1-1, is as follows: GAGVSQSPRYKVAKRGQDVALRCDPISGHVSLFWYQQALGQGPEFLTYFQNEAQLDKSGLPSDRFFAERPEGSVSTLKIQRTQQEDSAVYLCASSLARPGWNTEAFFGQGTRLTVV.

This clonotype has a handful of counts. CDR3 sequence reads: CATSREDSPLHF. CDR3 in DNA: TGTGCCACCAGCAGAGAAGATTCACCCCTCCACTTT. The rearrangement uses TRBV15 and TRBJ1-6, with unresolved D. Germline CDR1 LNHNV, CDR2 YYDKDF (reference sequence). The CDR3 contains 12 residues. The ends were cut back, 0 bases at V and 8 bases at J, with 2 bases in the middle. Full variable domain (outside the CDR3, taken from reference TRBV15 and TRBJ1-6): DAMVIQNPRYQVTQFGKPVTLSCSQTLNHNVMYWYQQKSSQAPKLLFHYYDKDFNNEADTPDNFQSRRPNTSFCFLDIRSPGLGDTAMYLCATSREDSPLHFGNGTRLTVT.

This clonotype occurred many times. The rearrangement links TRBV28 to TRBJ2-7, with 8 bases identical to TRBD1. CDR1 and CDR2 from the germline V gene are MDHEN and SYDVKM. The trim removed 5 bases at V and 2 bases at J, leaving 2 bases unmatched. This CDR3 is 13 amino acids long. CDR3 in amino acids: CASSRGQAYEQYV. Written as DNA, the CDR3 is TGTGCCAGCAGTAGGGGACAGGCCTACGAGCAGTACGTC.

This clonotype was observed many times. The chain couples TRBV7-8 to TRBJ1-2; 7 nucleotides align to TRBD1. The V and J ends lost 1 base and 2 bases, in that order; junction bases with no gene match: 4. Germline-derived CDR1 and CDR2 are SGHVS and FQNEAQ. The CDR3 extends over 15 amino acids. The CDR3 here is CASSLGDRDNYGYTF. Here the CDR3 DNA reads TGTGCCAGCAGCTTAGGGGACAGAGACAACTATGGCTACACCTTC.

This clonotype was seen once. Likely a read error: the CDR3 ends without its conserved phenylalanine or tryptophan. The V and J genes are TRBV5-4 and TRBJ2-5; 7 bases are a match to TRBD1. Per germline, CDR1 SGHNT and CDR2 YYREEE (reference sequence). The V gene end was trimmed by 3 bases and the J gene end by 1 base; junction bases not matched to a gene: 9. The CDR3 runs 16 residues. The CDR3 region is CASSYPGQRLQETQYI. The CDR3 DNA is TGTGCCAGCAGCTACCCGGGACAGCGTCTCCAAGAGACCCAGTACATC.

This clonotype was recorded at least ten times. The chain combines TRBV12-3 or TRBV12-4 with TRBJ1-2; weak D call: TRBD1 (5 bases). The CDR3 loop spans 16 amino acids. V lost 2 bases to trimming and J lost 4 bases, with 17 bases between them. CDR3 sequence: CASSLKSQEILYGYTF. CDR3 sequence (DNA): TGTGCCAGCAGTTTAAAATCACAGGAGATCCTCTATGGCTACACCTTC.

This clonotype was found a few times. The CDR3 DNA reads TGCAGTTCACCGGGGGGGGCGGGGGGCTATGGCTACACCTTC. Residues: CSSPGGAGGYGYTF. The rearrangement joins TRBV20-1 to TRBJ1-2; maybe TRBD1 (6 bases). Germline V CDR1 and CDR2: DFQATT, SNEGSKA (reference sequence). The CDR3 covers 14 residues. V shed 8 bases and J shed 4 bases, with 20 bases lying between them.

This clonotype was found many times. This rearrangement joins TRBV7-2 to TRBJ2-3; TRBD1 agrees at 10 bases. Germline-derived CDR1 and CDR2 are SGHTA and FQGNSA. The CDR3 is 14 amino acids. The J segment lost 5 bases and the V segment lost 4 bases, leaving 3 bases of the junction unmatched. The CDR3 here is CASSSGQGIDTQYF. CDR3 DNA sequence: TGTGCCAGCAGCTCGGGACAGGGGATAGATACGCAGTATTTT.

In regard to this clonotype: The conserved phenylalanine or tryptophan normally closing the CDR3 is absent here, so this likely arose from a read error. The V call is TRBV4-1, the J call TRBJ2-2; D gene ambiguous. In germline, CDR1 is MGHRA, CDR2 YSYEKL. The CDR3 sequence is 15 residues long. V lost 4 bases, J lost 3 bases, and 12 bases lay in between. For the CDR3, the DNA is TGCGCCAGCAGCCTCTCTGTAGTTGACACCGGGGAGCTGTTTTTG. Translated, it gives CASSLSVVDTGELFL.

In this sample, this clonotype turned up many times. The chain has TRBV28 and TRBJ2-2, with D possibly called TRBD1 or TRBD2 (5 bases each). Germline assignment: CDR1 MDHEN and CDR2 SYDVKM. The length of the CDR3 is 14 residues. The germline V and J ends were trimmed by 6 bases and 4 bases, with 12 bases remaining between them. The chain's CDR3 is CASRTQGPTGELFF. DNA for the CDR3: TGTGCCAGCAGGACCCAGGGACCCACCGGGGAGCTGTTTTTT.

This clonotype was counted ten times or more. The rearrangement joins TRBV7-2 to TRBJ1-4; D is possibly TRBD1 (5 bases). Trimming took 5 bases from V and 4 from J, leaving 14 bases between them. Per germline, CDR1 SGHTA and CDR2 FQGNSA. This CDR3 region has 15 residues. The CDR3 reads CASSPNPGFNEKLFF. The CDR3 nucleotides are TGTGCCAGCAGCCCCAACCCAGGGTTTAATGAAAAACTGTTTTTT.

Many counts were recorded for this clonotype. The gene calls are TRBV20-1 and TRBJ2-5; D not resolved. There are 11 residues in the CDR3. Germline CDR1 reads DFQATT; CDR2 reads SNEGSKA (reference sequence). Trimming stripped 6 bases from V and 8 bases from J, with 13 bases between. The CDR3 spells CSAVFGATQYF. The CDR3 nucleotides read TGCAGTGCCGTATTTGGCGCAACCCAGTACTTC.

The V call is TRBV19, the J call TRBJ2-6, with TRBD2 as a possible D gene (6 bases). Between the trimmed V and J ends, which lost 5 bases and 0 bases, there was a span of 14 bases. CDR3 size: 17 residues. Germline V gives CDR1 LNHDA, CDR2 SQIVND (reference sequence). The CDR3 nucleotides are TGTGCCAGTAGTTTGGGACTTCTGAGCTCTGGGGCCAACGTCCTGACTTTC. The encoded protein is CASSLGLLSSGANVLTF.

This clonotype showed up many times. The rearrangement links TRBV5-6 to TRBJ1-5; perhaps TRBD1 as D (6 bases). The germline V gene has CDR1 SGHDT and CDR2 YYEEEE. With 1 base removed from V and 2 bases from J, the gap between germline ends came to 13 bases. The CDR3 contains 16 residues. CDR3 sequence (DNA): TGTGCCAGCAGCTTGAACCCACAGGGCGGCAATCAGCCCCAGCATTTT. As protein: CASSLNPQGGNQPQHF.

This clonotype was observed at least ten times. The chain recombines TRBV20-1 with TRBJ1-2; D call uncertain. Trimming removed 2 bases at V and 4 bases at J, with 11 bases between. CDR3 length: 13 amino acids. Germline-derived CDR1 and CDR2 are DFQATT and SNEGSKA (reference sequence). The CDR3 reads CSARPVGVYGYTF. The CDR3 DNA reads TGCAGTGCTAGACCTGTAGGTGTCTATGGCTACACCTTC.

The chain employs TRBV20-1 and TRBJ2-3; 10 bases map to TRBD2. The CDR3 length is 15 residues. CDR1 DFQATT and CDR2 SNEGSKA come from the germline V gene (reference sequence). V gave up 6 bases and J gave up 4 bases; unmatched junction bases: 10. CDR3 bases: TGCAGTGCCCCGCCTAGCGGGGGACACTCAGATACGCAGTATTTT. Its protein is CSAPPSGGHSDTQYF.

This clonotype was counted at least ten times. The V and J genes are TRBV4-3 and TRBJ2-1, with unresolved D. V was pared by 1 base and J by 4 bases, with 11 bases between. Germline CDR1 is LGHNA and CDR2 is YSLEER. The CDR3 loop spans 15 amino acids. The CDR3 DNA reads as TGCGCCAGCAGCCAAGCCCCGGAAGTATACAATGAGCAGTTCTTC. This gives the protein CASSQAPEVYNEQFF.

This clonotype has just a few counts. The chain recombines TRBV20-1 with TRBJ2-1, with 11 positions matching TRBD2. Germline V gives CDR1 DFQATT, CDR2 SNEGSKA (reference sequence). The J segment lost 5 bases and the V segment lost 4 bases, leaving 7 bases of the junction unmatched. The CDR3 sequence is 15 residues long. The CDR3 sequence is CSAIASGGTHNEQFF. The CDR3 coding sequence is TGCAGTGCTATTGCTAGCGGGGGGACACACAATGAGCAGTTCTTC.

The chain employs TRBV7-9 and TRBJ2-3; tentative D call: TRBD2 (5 bases). Trimming left V 5 bases short and J 0 bases short, with 18 bases between. Germline V lookup: CDR1 SEHNR, CDR2 FQNEAQ (reference sequence). CDR3 length: 17 residues. CDR3 in DNA: TGTGCCAGCAGCCGCATCGGCGGGCGGGCTAGCACAGATACGCAGTATTTT. It codes for CASSRIGGRASTDTQYF.

The chain uses TRBV20-1 and TRBJ1-4; no clear D. The CDR3 sequence is 15 residues long. With 1 base removed from V and 0 bases from J, the gap between germline ends came to 9 bases. Germline CDR1 reads DFQATT; CDR2 reads SNEGSKA (reference sequence). CDR3: CSARGEIATNEKLFF. Written as DNA, the CDR3 is TGCAGTGCTAGAGGAGAAATTGCAACTAATGAAAAACTGTTTTTT.

This clonotype was seen a handful of times. V is TRBV6-5 and J is TRBJ2-1; 13 bases map to TRBD2. Germline V gene lookup returns CDR1 MNHEY and CDR2 SVGAGI. The length of the CDR3 is 15 residues. With V trimmed by 5 bases and J by 6 bases, 4 bases remained unmatched. The CDR3 DNA is TGTGCCAGCAGTGGACTAGCGGGGGCTTTCAATGAGCAGTTCTTC. Translating gives CASSGLAGAFNEQFF.

This clonotype occurred a few times. The genes are TRBV20-1 and TRBJ1-2; 8 bases are a match to TRBD1. Germline values: CDR1 DFQATT, CDR2 SNEGSKA (reference sequence). CDR3 length: 14 amino acids. The V gene end was trimmed by 6 bases and the J gene end by 4 bases; junction bases not matched to a gene: 10. The CDR3 DNA follows: TGCAGTGCAAACCGGCCCGACAGGGGCTATGGCTACACCTTC. Translating it yields CSANRPDRGYGYTF.